This TCR beta chain was profiled in a study of T cell repertoires in cytomegalovirus infection. Study-level background: Recently identified HLA-C-restricted CMV epitopes and well-studied HLA-B-restricted CMV epitopes were used by the study. Evidence of both CMV infection and a matching HLA type came from public TCR beta signatures. Study-wide results and caveats: People with CMV and the relevant HLA were identified by cumulative public TCR beta family frequency. In two of eight donors, the top clonotype was HLA-C-restricted CMV-specific.

Germline CDR1 is SGHVS and CDR2 is FQNEAQ. Deletions cut 0 bases from V and 5 bases from J, with 17 bases between. CDR3 length: 17 amino acids. TCRdb re-analysed the reads in MiXCR, keeping a single row per CDR3 protein. Among roughly 340,000 distinct CDR3 sequences listed, 29% were seen once. This clonotype showed up just a few times. Its target is unknown. The material was cultured PBMCs, obtained from culture after CMV antigen stimulation. The chain links TRBV7-8 to TRBJ2-4; tentatively, D is TRBD1 or TRBD2 (5 bases each). This TCR was recovered from a human donor in good health (CMV status not recorded). Some clones in this sample may be carry-over from other donors' samples. In nucleotides, the CDR3 is TGTGCCAGCAGCTTAGCGTCCGGGACGTATGCGGAAAACATTCAGTACTTC. Translated: CASSLASGTYAENIQYF.